These 11 T cell receptor gamma chains came from one sample sequenced in a study of γδ T cells in repeated Plasmodium falciparum infection. TCRdb redid the clone calls on the multiplex PCR reads with CATT. Of some 14,000 gamma-chain clones detected, roughly 1.7% appear once; the ten largest clones hold around 28%. Bulk repertoires came from Vgamma9/Vdelta2+ or Vdelta2-negative gammadelta T cells flow-sorted from PBMC. Sequencing was carried out using gamma-delta T cells from blood. The receptors come from a pool of human donors (malaria-infected and uninfected, not separated).

Regarding this clone: Translating this DNA gives a protein that differs at residue 5 from the TCRdb one, which belongs to a much larger clone; a read error is likely, and the protein shown is this translation. The rearrangement uses TRGV9 and TRGJP. The J gene, missing from TCRdb, was assigned here through DNA to germline matching. The CDR3 extends over 17 amino acids. Germline V CDR1 and CDR2: GITISATS, ISYDGTV (reference sequence). For the CDR3, the DNA is TGTGCCTTGTGGGTGGTGAAGCCAGAGTTGGGCAAAAAAATCAAGGTATTT. Amino acid sequence: CALWVVKPELGKKIKVF.

As for this clone: A read error may be the cause here, since a much bigger clone is one base away. The chain combines TRGV5 with TRGJ1 or TRGJ2. CDR1 is VINAFY, CDR2 YDVSNSKD, per germline. CDR3 length: 10 amino acids. This CDR3 is CATWEGGKLF. DNA for the CDR3: TGCGCCACCTGGGAAGGGGGGAAACTCTTT.

This clone came up many times. The protein recorded in TCRdb matches a much larger clone and deviates from this DNA's translation at residue 4, suggesting a read error; the protein here is obtained by translating the DNA. J is TRGJ1 or TRGJ2 and V is TRGV2. The germline gives CDR1 EGSNGY, CDR2 YDSYNSKV. The length of the CDR3 is 13 residues. The CDR3 loop reads CATRDGPRHKKLF. CDR3 DNA: TGTGCCACCCGGGACGGGCCTCGCCATAAGAAACTCTTT.

About this clone itself: TCRdb lists the protein of a much larger clone for this DNA, which differs at residue 10, so this is likely a read error; the protein given here is translated from the DNA itself. The chain has TRGV4 and TRGJ1 or TRGJ2. Because TCRdb records no J gene, it was assigned here through a match of the DNA to germline. CDR1 and CDR2 from the germline V gene are EGSTGY and YDSYTSSV. Germline trimming cut 2 bases from V and 12 bases from J; bases unmatched to any gene: 13. The CDR3 spans 13 residues. The CDR3 DNA is TGTGCCACCTGGGATGCGCCTGTAACGAGGAAACTCTTT. The encoded protein is CATWDAPVTRKLF.

By share, this clone counts as medium-sized. This chain connects TRGV9 to TRGJ1 or TRGJ2. CDR1 GITISATS and CDR2 ISYDGTV come from the germline V gene (reference sequence). This CDR3 is 13 amino acids long. The V segment lost 1 base and the J segment 3 bases; nucleotides outside the gene matches: 3. This CDR3 is CALWEVFYYKKLF. In nucleotides, the CDR3 is TGTGCCTTGTGGGAGGTCTTTTATTATAAGAAACTCTTT.

This clone was recorded at least ten times. TCRdb assigns this DNA the protein of a much larger clone, which departs from its translation at residue 3; this likely reflects a read error, and the protein shown comes from translating the DNA. The gene calls are TRGV3 and TRGJ1 or TRGJ2. Germline CDR1 and CDR2: VTNTFY and YDVSTARD (reference sequence). The CDR3 contains 13 residues. The CDR3 loop reads CAPWDRNYYKKLF. The CDR3 DNA reads TGTGCCCCCTGGGACCGGAATTATTATAAGAAACTCTTT.

There are many counts of this clone. This chain connects TRGV2 to TRGJP2. V was pared by 0 bases and J by 2 bases, with 3 bases of the junction left unmatched. CDR3 length: 15 residues. Per the germline V gene, CDR1 is EGSNGY and CDR2 is YDSYNSKV. CDR3 sequence reads: CATWDGFSSDWIKTF. The CDR3 nucleotides read TGTGCCACCTGGGACGGGTTCAGTAGTGATTGGATCAAGACGTTT.

The sample holds many counts of this clone. The V call is TRGV9, the J call TRGJP. This CDR3 region has 17 residues. With V trimmed by 2 bases and J by 4 bases, 5 bases remained unmatched. The germline gives CDR1 GITISATS, CDR2 ISYDGTV (reference sequence). CDR3 sequence reads: CALWEDKQELGKKIKVF. CDR3 DNA sequence: TGTGCCTTGTGGGAGGACAAACAAGAGTTGGGCAAAAAAATCAAGGTATTT.

Many counts were recorded for this clone. TCRdb records a much larger clone's protein for this DNA, with a difference at residue 12 that likely arises from a read error; the protein given is the translation of the DNA. The rearrangement links TRGV9 to TRGJP. TCRdb lists no J gene, so it was determined here by aligning the DNA to germline. The CDR3 has 17 amino acids. The germline V gene encodes CDR1 GITISATS and CDR2 ISYDGTV (reference sequence). The CDR3 loop is CALWEVGGELGEKIKVF. The CDR3 nucleotides are TGTGCCTTGTGGGAGGTTGGTGGAGAGTTGGGCGAAAAAATCAAGGTATTT.

This clone was recorded at least ten times. Translating this DNA gives a protein that differs at residue 5 from the TCRdb one, which belongs to a much larger clone; a read error is likely, and the protein shown is this translation. The chain recombines TRGV4 with TRGJ1 or TRGJ2. CDR3 length: 11 residues. V dropped 5 bases and J dropped 10; count of bases not matched to a gene: 8. CDR1 is EGSTGY, CDR2 YDSYTSSV, per germline. CDR3: CATWGDKKKLF. As DNA, the CDR3 is TGTGCCACCTGGGGTGACAAAAAGAAACTCTTT.

This clone was recorded at least ten times. A far larger clone is a single base away, which makes a read error likely. Different DNA sequences within this sample yield the same CDR3. This chain joins TRGV9 and TRGJP2. No J segment appears in TCRdb, so it was assigned here by matching the sequence to germline. Per germline, CDR1 GITISATS and CDR2 ISYDGTV (reference sequence). The CDR3 is 13 residues long. The CDR3 spells CALWEGSDWIKTF. The CDR3, as DNA: TGTGCCCTGTGGGAGGGGAGTGATTGGATCAAGACGTTT.